This T cell receptor (beta chain) was identified during a study of T cells in Graves' hyperthyroidism and ophthalmopathy. This clonotype has only a few counts. At one of its ends the junction is not consistent with the germline gene, which may arise from a read error. A Clinical Activity Score of at least 3, a NOSPECS grade of at least 4 and a duration under 3 months were recorded in the ophthalmopathy patients. Diagnoses were established using clinical symptoms, serum thyroxine and TRAb, thyroid ultrasound and orbital computed tomography. TCR beta CDR3 regions were amplified from RNA. TCR CDR3 regions were first amplified by RT-PCR with HTBI primers. MiXCR, run by TCRdb on the multiplex PCR reads, gives a single entry per CDR3 protein. The table lists hundreds of thousands of distinct CDR3 sequences, approximately 15% of them singletons. CDR3 length: 14 residues. Per germline, CDR1 SGHVS and CDR2 FQNEAQ.

Sequencing used blood. This chain links TRBV7-8 with TRBJ2-5, with 9 positions matching TRBD2. The origin of this receptor is a woman in her thirties or forties with Graves' ophthalmopathy. CDR3 sequence: CAGRGGRASETQYF. CDR3 bases: TGTGCCGGCAGGGGCGGGAGGGCCTCAGAGACCCAGTACTTC.